Sequencing of this T cell receptor (beta chain) was carried out in a study of cytotoxic CD8 clonotypes in ibrutinib-treated CLL. Study results and caveats: Exceeding age-matched healthy donors, baseline clonality also tracked the counts of circulating CD8+ T cells. Clonality was elevated at ibrutinib response and had returned toward baseline at progression.

The table came from immunoSEQ multiplex PCR; TCRdb's copy has only in-frame clones and leaves some out. The sample includes 35,000 or so clones, about 70% of them seen just once. CDR1 is SNHLY, CDR2 FYNNEI, per germline. Unmatched junction bases numbered 2, after V lost 6 bases and J lost 4 bases. The CDR3 contains 12 residues. Note on this clone: What it binds is not known.

The TCR was taken from a human donor with chronic lymphocytic leukemia. The chain recombines TRBV2 with TRBJ1-1, with 7 bases fitting TRBD1. The sample in question was PBMCs, obtained at disease progression, from a patient treated with ibrutinib. As DNA, the CDR3 is TGTGCCAGCAGCGCAGGGGGCACTGAAGCTTTCTTT. Translated: CASSAGGTEAFF.